This entry describes one T cell receptor beta chain. PCR used 60 Vbeta primers and 13 Jbeta primers. Some clones are missing from TCRdb's copy, which holds only in-frame ones; the method was immunoSEQ multiplex PCR. The repertoire has 150,000 to 200,000 clones, roughly 77% of them found once; the top ten carry around 3.5%. This sample stems from a study of cytomegalovirus exposure and HLA in healthy donors. The ends were cut back, 6 bases at V and 8 bases at J, with 16 bases in the middle. Per the germline V gene, CDR1 is MNHNY and CDR2 is SVGAGI (reference sequence). There are 13 residues in the CDR3.

The receptor was derived from a man in his forties in good health and CMV-seropositive. V is TRBV6-6 and J is TRBJ1-2, with D uncertain. Sequenced material: PBMCs. CDR3 protein: CASRREALGGYTF. Written as DNA, the CDR3 is TGTGCCAGCAGAAGGGAGGCTTTAGGGGGCTACACCTTC.